This T cell receptor beta chain came from a study of T-cell memory formation after mild COVID-19. Concerning this clonotype: Its target is unknown.

The CDR3 runs to 13 residues. Germline V CDR1 and CDR2: SGHDT, YYEEEE. The V end was cut by 4 bases, the J end by 4 bases, with 11 bases between. General study findings and limits: Clones that got smaller from day 15 to 85 had even CD4/CD8, while clones growing later tipped toward CD4+.

The authors produced TCR alpha and TCR beta cDNA libraries with sample barcodes and UMIs by 5'RACE using constant-segment primers. TCRdb re-called the 5' RACE reads with MiXCR, one entry per CDR3 protein. This table has about 270,000 distinct CDR3 sequences, around 15% appearing once. The clonotype originates from a man younger than 35 who had mild COVID-19 (a few samples of this study predate the infection). Cell type and time point are not known. The V call is TRBV5-6, the J call TRBJ1-2, with a possible D match to TRBD1 (5 bases). The sequenced sample consisted of PBMCs or a T cell subset sorted from them (not recorded which). The CDR3: CASSPGRSYGYTF. The CDR3, as DNA: TGTGCCAGCAGCCCGGGACGGAGCTATGGCTACACCTTC.